The 12 T cell receptor beta chains given below trace back to one sample, sequenced in a study of T cells in Graves' hyperthyroidism and ophthalmopathy. Template material for amplifying TCR beta CDR3 regions consisted of RNA transcripts. RT-PCR in the first round (using the HTBI primer set) targeted the TCR CDR3. TCRdb processed the multiplex PCR reads anew with MiXCR; each CDR3 protein has one entry. Of about 360,000 distinct CDR3 sequences listed, under 20% are singletons. Material: blood. Source of these receptors: a woman aged 18-29 years with Graves' hyperthyroidism.

At least ten counts were recorded for this clonotype. V usage is TRBV30 and J usage is TRBJ2-4; D is perhaps TRBD2 (5 bases). Per the germline V gene, CDR1 is GTSNPN and CDR2 is SVGIG (reference sequence). The V gene lost 2 bases and the J gene lost 6 bases, with 11 bases spanning the gap. The CDR3 spans 13 residues. The CDR3 DNA sequence: TGTGCCTGGAGTAGAGGGCTTTCAAACATTCAGTACTTC. This codes for CAWSRGLSNIQYF.

There are many counts of this clonotype. The rearrangement uses TRBV20-1 and TRBJ1-2; D remains unclear. The CDR3 runs to 14 residues. V was trimmed by 5 bases and J by 4 bases, leaving 17 bases between them. Germline V gene lookup returns CDR1 DFQATT and CDR2 SNEGSKA (reference sequence). The CDR3 loop is CSAAGQRELYGYTF. The CDR3 DNA is TGCAGTGCTGCCGGGCAAAGGGAACTCTATGGCTACACCTTC.

This clonotype was observed many times. V gene TRBV28 combines with J gene TRBJ2-5; TRBD2 agrees at 7 bases. The CDR3 is 17 amino acids. V lost 1 base to trimming and J lost 5 bases; unmatched junction nucleotides: 13. From germline, CDR1 is MDHEN and CDR2 SYDVKM. The DNA for the CDR3 is TGTGCCAGCAGTTTATACCCCGATTGGGGGGGGGGTGAGACCCAGTACTTC. Translating gives CASSLYPDWGGGETQYF.

This clonotype was detected many times. The V and J genes are TRBV12-3 or TRBV12-4 and TRBJ1-2, with D unresolved. V lost 1 base to trimming and J lost 6 bases, with 15 bases between them. The CDR3 covers 15 residues. CDR3 bases: TGTGCCAGCAGTTTAGACGTCATCGATCTCAATGGCTACACCTTC. It specifies CASSLDVIDLNGYTF.

About this clonotype itself: This may be a read error: a much more frequent sequence differs by one nucleotide. The genes are TRBV11-1 and TRBJ2-2; D may be TRBD1 (6 bases). Germline V gene sequence: CDR1 SGHAT, CDR2 FQDESV (reference sequence). This CDR3 is 18 amino acids long. The CDR3 here is CASSLGAGGPSNTGELLF. CDR3 coding DNA: TGTGCCAGCAGCTTGGGGGCAGGCGGCCCATCGAACACCGGGGAGCTGTTGTTT.

In this sample, this clonotype turned up many times. Sequence at one end of the junction differs from germline and may be a read error. The rearrangement links TRBV2 to TRBJ2-7, with D uncertain. The CDR3 extends over 14 amino acids. Germline V gives CDR1 SNHLY, CDR2 FYNNEI. CDR3 sequence: CVSSEKSGPYEQYF. CDR3 nucleotides: TGTGTCAGCAGTGAAAAGTCAGGACCCTACGAGCAGTACTTC.

This clonotype was counted ten times or more. The V and J genes are TRBV20-1 and TRBJ2-5, with D uncertain. Germline CDR1 is DFQATT and CDR2 is SNEGSKA (reference sequence). This CDR3 is 14 amino acids long. Trimming left V 0 bases short and J 5 bases short, with 13 bases between. The CDR3 DNA sequence: TGCAGTGCTAGAGAATCGAAGCGAGCGGAGACCCAGTACTTC. Protein product: CSARESKRAETQYF.

This clonotype was counted many times. The chain is built from TRBV30 and TRBJ1-2; D might be TRBD1 (5 bases). Trimming took off 4 bases at V and 1 base at J, with 10 bases between the two ends. Germline CDR1 reads GTSNPN; CDR2 reads SVGIG (reference sequence). This CDR3 is built from 13 residues. CDR3 nucleotide sequence: TGTGCCTGGACCGTGGGGGTTAACTATGGCTACACCTTC. This encodes CAWTVGVNYGYTF.

The genes are TRBV12-3 or TRBV12-4 and TRBJ2-2; 8 bases are a match to TRBD1. With 5 bases clipped from V and 8 bases from J, the junction kept 7 bases outside the gene matches. The CDR3 totals 14 residues. CDR3 region: CASSRLQGEGELFF. In DNA form, the CDR3 reads TGTGCCAGCAGTCGCCTACAGGGGGAAGGGGAGCTGTTTTTT.

This clonotype was detected ten times or more. This chain uses TRBV28 with TRBJ1-1; D remains ambiguous. V lost 6 bases and J lost 8, with 25 bases in between. Germline values: CDR1 MDHEN, CDR2 SYDVKM. CDR3 length equals 16 residues. This CDR3 is CASRIPSFGGYEEAFF. The CDR3 nucleotides read TGTGCCAGCAGGATCCCCTCCTTTGGAGGATACGAAGAAGCTTTCTTT.

The sample holds a few counts of this clonotype. The CDR3 here is CASRHPLTGGETQYF. CDR3 DNA: TGTGCCAGCAGACATCCCCTTACAGGGGGAGAGACCCAGTACTTC. This rearrangement joins TRBV12-3 or TRBV12-4 to TRBJ2-5; the match to TRBD1 covers 8 bases. V lost 6 bases to trimming and J lost 4 bases; unmatched junction nucleotides: 10. There are 15 residues in the CDR3.

The chain links TRBV6-2 or TRBV6-3 to TRBJ1-1; weak D call: TRBD1 (5 bases). The germline gives CDR1 MNHEY, CDR2 SVGEGT. Trimming stripped 6 bases from V and 8 bases from J, with 10 bases between. This CDR3 is 11 amino acids long. The CDR3 reads CASSHGQEAFF. The CDR3 nucleotides are TGTGCCAGCAGCCACGGACAAGAAGCTTTCTTT.